Shown below are 22 T cell receptor beta chains from a single sample sequenced in a study of lymphopenia after photon versus proton radiotherapy. Repertoires were generated with immunoSEQ multiplex PCR, while TCRdb's copy carries only in-frame clones and drops some. The table has tens of thousands of clones, about 87% seen once. The material was peripheral blood, obtained from a patient treated with proton-based radiotherapy. The receptors stem from a man aged 80 or over with esophageal cancer.

The chain is built from TRBV7-2 and TRBJ1-2; 8 bases line up with TRBD1. From germline, CDR1 is SGHTA and CDR2 FQGNSA. V trimming: 7 bases; J trimming: 0 bases; junction bases outside the gene matches: 4. This CDR3 spans 14 amino acids. In nucleotides, the CDR3 is TGTGCCAGCACCTCGGACAGGGCTAACTATGGCTACACCTTC. It translates to CASTSDRANYGYTF.

The chain combines TRBV2 with TRBJ1-1; no clear D. Trimming took 4 bases from V and 8 from J, leaving 8 bases between them. The CDR3 contains 11 residues. Germline V gene lookup returns CDR1 SNHLY and CDR2 FYNNEI. The CDR3 region has the DNA TGTGCCAGCAGTGTCGGCCGCGAAGCTTTCTTT. Its translation: CASSVGREAFF.

The CDR3 DNA is TGTGCCAGCAGCTTGGTGAGGGACTTAGGGCACTCTGGAAACACCATATATTTT. Amino acids: CASSLVRDLGHSGNTIYF. This sequence joins TRBV5-5 and TRBJ1-3; the D gene is possibly TRBD1 (5 bases). Germline V gene lookup returns CDR1 SGHKS and CDR2 YYEKEE (reference sequence). V was clipped by 0 bases and J by 0 bases, with 16 bases between them. There are 18 residues in the CDR3.

The chain uses TRBV5-1 and TRBJ2-5; D is unresolved. The DNA matches TRBJ2-7 better at its end, which makes the J call doubtful. This CDR3 contains 13 residues. Germline V gene sequence: CDR1 SGHRS, CDR2 YFSETQ. The CDR3 DNA reads as TGCGCCAGCAGCCCCCCGGACGCCTACGAGCAGTACTTC. Amino acids: CASSPPDAYEQYF.

The chain uses TRBV7-9 and TRBJ2-1, with 9 bases aligning to TRBD1. V lost 6 bases and J lost 7; bases outside the gene matches: 7. This CDR3 has 14 residues. Germline assignment: CDR1 SEHNR and CDR2 FQNEAQ (reference sequence). The CDR3 DNA sequence: TGTGCCAGCAGGGACAGGGGCGCGAGGAATGAGCAGTTCTTC. Protein: CASRDRGARNEQFF.

The chain uses TRBV19 and TRBJ2-3; D is unclear. This CDR3 is 15 amino acids long. The germline V and J ends were trimmed by 5 bases and 3 bases, with 15 bases remaining between them. Germline lookup yields CDR1 LNHDA and CDR2 SQIVND (reference sequence). The CDR3 reads CASSPLERITDTQYF. In nucleotides, the CDR3 is TGTGCCAGTAGTCCCCTGGAAAGGATTACAGATACGCAGTATTTT.

The J gene is TRBJ1-1, the V gene TRBV9; D not certain. Between the trimmed V and J ends, which lost 0 bases and 1 base, there was a span of 10 bases. The germline V gene has CDR1 SGDLS and CDR2 YYNGEE. This CDR3 comprises 15 residues. The CDR3 spells CASSVESSSNTEAFF. The CDR3 DNA is TGTGCCAGCAGCGTAGAAAGTAGTTCGAACACTGAAGCTTTCTTT.

J is TRBJ2-1 and V is TRBV10-3, with a possible D match to TRBD2 (5 bases). CDR3 length: 14 amino acids. Germline V gene lookup returns CDR1 ENHRY and CDR2 SYGVKD. V was cut by 5 bases and J by 3 bases, with 11 bases left in between. Here the CDR3 DNA reads TGTGCCATCAGTAGGACTGTTGACTACAATGAGCAGTTCTTC. The encoded protein is CAISRTVDYNEQFF.

This sequence joins TRBV27 and TRBJ2-2; D unclear. The germline V and J ends were trimmed by 5 bases and 7 bases, with 5 bases remaining between them. The V gene's germline CDR1 is MNHEY and CDR2 SMNVEV (reference sequence). CDR3 length: 11 amino acids. The CDR3 sequence is CASSEFGELFF. CDR3 DNA sequence: TGTGCCAGCAGTGAGTTCGGGGAGCTGTTTTTT.

V and J are TRBV9 and TRBJ1-6, with TRBD1 as a possible D gene (6 bases). The germline gives CDR1 SGDLS, CDR2 YYNGEE. Trimming took off 4 bases at V and 8 bases at J, with 13 bases between the two ends. This CDR3 region has 14 residues. Here the CDR3 reads CASSLQGVDSPLHF. Written as DNA, the CDR3 is TGTGCCAGCAGCTTACAGGGTGTAGATTCACCCCTCCACTTT.

V and J are TRBV28 and TRBJ2-1; 9 bases map to TRBD2. The CDR3 runs to 16 residues. Losses at the gene ends were 2 bases for V and 2 bases for J; bases not matched to a gene: 4. In germline, CDR1 is MDHEN, CDR2 SYDVKM. CDR3 in DNA: TGTGCCAGCAGTTTACTAGCGGGGCGGCCCTACAATGAGCAGTTCTTC. Translation gives CASSLLAGRPYNEQFF.

This clone is medium-sized by share. V usage is TRBV6-1 and J usage is TRBJ1-2; unclear D gene. Per the germline V gene, CDR1 is MNHNS and CDR2 is SASEGT. This CDR3 spans 14 amino acids. Trimming took 3 bases from V and 3 from J, leaving 11 bases between them. CDR3 sequence: CASSEELGHYGYTF. The CDR3 nucleotides are TGTGCCAGCAGTGAGGAGTTGGGTCACTATGGCTACACCTTC.

The chain links TRBV9 to TRBJ2-6; 7 bases are shared with TRBD1. V dropped 4 bases and J dropped 4; count of bases not matched to a gene: 5. The CDR3 runs 15 residues. Germline CDR1 reads SGDLS; CDR2 reads YYNGEE. The CDR3, as DNA: TGTGCCAGCAGCACCACAGGGGCAGGGGCCAACGTCCTGACTTTC. This translates into CASSTTGAGANVLTF.

The chain recombines TRBV4-2 with TRBJ2-3, with TRBD2 matching over 11 bases. Germline CDR1 and CDR2: LGHNA and YNFKEQ. Losses at the gene ends were 2 bases for V and 6 bases for J; bases not matched to a gene: 4. The CDR3 is made up of 15 amino acids. CDR3 sequence: CASSQRLAGHDTQYF. DNA of the CDR3: TGTGCCAGCAGCCAACGACTAGCGGGACATGATACGCAGTATTTT.

The chain combines TRBV14 with TRBJ2-5; possible D gene TRBD2, 5 bases. The CDR3 loop spans 13 amino acids. V was shortened by 5 bases and J by 5 bases, with 12 bases between the two germline ends. CDR1 is SGHDN, CDR2 FVKESK, per germline. In DNA form, the CDR3 reads TGTGCCAGCAGCTCCTTACCGGGGGAGACCCAGTACTTC. Amino acids: CASSSLPGETQYF.

The chain recombines TRBV18 with TRBJ2-3, with 7 bases identical to TRBD1. Trimming cost V 4 bases and J 5 bases; bases outside gene matches: 9. The CDR3 totals 15 residues. Germline CDR1 and CDR2: KGHSH and LQKENI. The CDR3 sequence is CASSRLDRVGDTQYF. CDR3 nucleotide sequence: TGTGCCAGCTCACGACTTGACAGGGTTGGAGATACGCAGTATTTT.

The chain joins TRBV7-2 to TRBJ1-3; D ambiguous. The CDR3 runs to 15 residues. From germline, CDR1 is SGHTA and CDR2 FQGNSA. The V end lost 5 bases, the J end lost 0 bases, and 11 bases lay between the germline ends. CDR3 DNA: TGTGCCAGCAGCGCCTCCCCGAGCTCTGGAAACACCATATATTTT. Translation gives CASSASPSSGNTIYF.

The chain couples TRBV4-3 to TRBJ2-1; tentatively, D is TRBD1 (6 bases). Trimming pared 2 bases from V and 6 bases from J, leaving 11 bases between. The CDR3 is 14 residues long. Germline CDR1 is LGHNA and CDR2 is YSLEER. The CDR3 reads CASSQQGKGNEQFF. The DNA for the CDR3 is TGCGCCAGCAGCCAACAGGGGAAAGGCAATGAGCAGTTCTTC.

This chain joins TRBV7-7 and TRBJ2-5, with 10 positions matching TRBD1. The CDR3 has 13 residues. Germline CDR1 SSHAT, CDR2 FNYEAQ (reference sequence). V shed 4 bases and J 5 bases; nucleotides not matched to a gene: 1. CDR3 DNA: TGTGCCAGCAGCTGGGACAGGGGCGAGACCCAGTACTTC. This translates into CASSWDRGETQYF. The full variable domain, with the rest looked up from reference TRBV7-7 and TRBJ2-5, is GAGVSQSPRYKVTKRGQDVTLRCDPISSHATLYWYQQALGQGPEFLTYFNYEAQPDKSGLPSDRFSAERPEGSISTLTIQRTEQRDSAMYRCASSWDRGETQYFGPGTRLLVL.

V is TRBV5-4 and J is TRBJ1-1; D is perhaps TRBD1 (5 bases). The CDR3 runs 13 residues. Trimming took off 6 bases at V and 8 bases at J, with 17 bases between the two ends. Germline CDR1 SGHNT, CDR2 YYREEE (reference sequence). CDR3 sequence (DNA): TGTGCCAGCACCCTGGCTCCTCGGACAGAAGCTTTCTTT. Residues: CASTLAPRTEAFF.

The CDR3 is CASSSGTSPQAAQYF. DNA of the CDR3: TGTGCCAGCAGCAGCGGGACTAGCCCCCAAGCGGCCCAGTACTTC. This chain joins TRBV7-7 and TRBJ2-5; TRBD2 matches 9 bases. The CDR3 covers 15 residues. From germline, CDR1 is SSHAT and CDR2 FNYEAQ (reference sequence). Germline trimming cut 5 bases from V and 9 bases from J; bases unmatched to any gene: 13.

This sequence joins TRBV2 and TRBJ1-5; D is perhaps TRBD1 (5 bases). Germline V gene sequence: CDR1 SNHLY, CDR2 FYNNEI. Trimming stripped 10 bases from V and 4 bases from J, with 14 bases between. The CDR3 loop spans 13 amino acids. CDR3 bases: TGTGCCACCTCCCGACAGTCGAATCAGCCCCAGCATTTT. It yields the protein CATSRQSNQPQHF.